Listed below are T cell receptor beta chains from one sample, sequenced in a study of cytomegalovirus exposure and HLA in healthy donors. Using immunoSEQ multiplex PCR, the repertoire was profiled, and TCRdb retains in-frame clones only, with some absent. This table has over 80,000 clones, around four fifths appearing once. The sample consisted of PBMCs. Receptors were obtained from a man aged 25-40 years in good health and CMV-seropositive. Each CDR3 is given with its conserved first and last residue. The D gene is left open where the match is weak. Expanded clones get a size class; other rows say once, few or many, or leave the size out.

V gene	J gene	clone size	D gene	CDR3 DNA	CDR3 protein
TRBV28	TRBJ1-2	NA	TRBD1	TGTGCCAGCAGTATTGGACAGGGGGCGAGTCCCAACTATGGCTACACCTTC	CASSIGQGASPNYGYTF
TRBV7-2	TRBJ2-2	NA	NA	TGTGCCAGCAGCTTAGACTCCACCGGGGAGCTGTTTTTT	CASSLDSTGELFF
TRBV27	TRBJ2-3	once	TRBD2	TGTGCCAGCAGTTTCCAGTCCCTAGCGGGCACAGATACGCAGTATTTT	CASSFQSLAGTDTQYF
TRBV7-6	TRBJ2-7	NA	TRBD1	TGTGCCAGCAGCTTCCACAGGGGCTACGAGCAGTACTTC	CASSFHRGYEQYF
TRBV9	TRBJ1-1	NA	NA	TGTGCCAGCAGCGTAGTGGGGACATCTAACACTGAAGCTTTCTTT	CASSVVGTSNTEAFF
TRBV6-1	TRBJ1-2	NA	NA	TGTGCCAGCCAGCCCGGCGGGCCCTATGGCTACACCTTC	CASQPGGPYGYTF
TRBV7-9	TRBJ2-3	NA	NA	TGTTCCAGCAGCTTCGGGGGAACAGATACGCAGTATTTT	CSSSFGGTDTQYF
TRBV6-1	TRBJ2-2	NA	TRBD1	TGTGCCAGCAGCGGACAGGGTCAATCCGGGGAGCTGTTTTTT	CASSGQGQSGELFF
TRBV5-6	TRBJ2-7	NA	NA	TGTGCCAGCAGCCCAAGGGGCCGCGGCTCCTACGAGCAGTACTTC	CASSPRGRGSYEQYF
TRBV5-4	TRBJ2-7	NA	TRBD2	TGTGCCAGCAGCCCGATTGGACTAGCGGGAAACTACGAGCAGTACTTC	CASSPIGLAGNYEQYF